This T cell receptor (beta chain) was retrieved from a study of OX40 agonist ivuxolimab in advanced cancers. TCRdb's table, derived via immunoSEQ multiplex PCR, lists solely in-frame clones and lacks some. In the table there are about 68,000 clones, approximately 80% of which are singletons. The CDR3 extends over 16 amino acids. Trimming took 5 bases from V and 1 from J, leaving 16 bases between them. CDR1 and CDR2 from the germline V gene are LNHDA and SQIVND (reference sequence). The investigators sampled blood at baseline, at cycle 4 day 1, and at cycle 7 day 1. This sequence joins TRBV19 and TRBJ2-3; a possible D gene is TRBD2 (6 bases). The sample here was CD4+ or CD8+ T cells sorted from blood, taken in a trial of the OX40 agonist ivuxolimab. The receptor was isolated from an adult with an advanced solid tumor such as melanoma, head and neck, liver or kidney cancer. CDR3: CASSPRYGTGTDTQYF. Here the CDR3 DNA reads TGTGCCAGTAGTCCGCGTTACGGGACTGGCACAGATACGCAGTATTTT.